Sequencing of this TCR beta chain was carried out in a study of blood T cell dynamics during melanoma immunotherapy. Study-level background: Standard first-line treatment here was pembrolizumab or nivolumab plus ipilimumab in metastatic melanoma.

A fixed DNA input of roughly 0.35 ug was used per bulk PBMC sample. Generated by immunoSEQ multiplex PCR, the TCRdb table keeps only in-frame clones and is missing some. In the table there are approximately 9,500 clones, about 87% of which are singletons. Regarding time point: pre-treatment baseline. Sampling occurred pretreatment (T0) and at week 3 (W3), after cycle one of checkpoint blockade. Disease control meant complete response, partial response or stable disease at 12 weeks. This CDR3 spans 13 amino acids. The V gene's germline CDR1 is SGHTS and CDR2 YDEGEE. V lost 3 bases, J lost 2 bases, and 1 base stayed unmatched.

The chain combines TRBV5-8 with TRBJ2-5; 7 bases fit TRBD1. The source is a human donor with melanoma. The specimen was blood, collected from a patient treated with checkpoint blockade. For the CDR3, the DNA is TGTGCCAGCAGCTCCAGGGGGCAAGAGACCCAGTACTTC. Its translation is CASSSRGQETQYF.